The 15 T cell receptor beta chains below were found in one sample sequenced in a study of blood T cell repertoires in COVID-19. Only in-frame clones appear in the TCRdb table, and some are missing; sequencing was by immunoSEQ multiplex PCR. Of 150,000 to 200,000 clones in the sample, about nine tenths were seen once. The sample comprised peripheral blood. These TCRs come from a man in his forties or fifties with acute or convalescent COVID-19.

This clone was observed once. The V and J genes are TRBV24-1 and TRBJ1-5; 9 bases map to TRBD1. The V gene end was trimmed by 10 bases and the J gene end by 6 bases; junction bases not matched to a gene: 6. Germline loops: CDR1 KGHDR, CDR2 SFDVKD. The CDR3 runs to 13 residues. The CDR3 sequence is CATGQGSTQPQHF. The CDR3 nucleotides are TGTGCCACAGGACAGGGGTCGACTCAGCCCCAGCATTTT.

J is TRBJ2-2 and V is TRBV3-1 (or the pseudogene TRBV3-2), with TRBD2 matching over 10 bases. CDR3 size: 20 residues. Germline assignment: CDR1 LGHDT and CDR2 YNNKEL (reference sequence). The V and J ends lost 1 base and 9 bases, in that order; junction bases with no gene match: 20. The CDR3, as DNA: TGTGCCAGCAGCCAAGTAGTGTTGTCTAGCGGGAGAAAAAGTCAACGGGAGCTGTTTTTT. It specifies CASSQVVLSSGRKSQRELFF.

The rearrangement uses TRBV19 and TRBJ1-5; D not resolved. This CDR3 is 15 amino acids long. V was shortened by 6 bases and J by 0 bases, with 12 bases between the two germline ends. CDR1 LNHDA and CDR2 SQIVND come from the germline V gene (reference sequence). The CDR3 coding sequence is TGTGCCAGTAGCCCTAGCGGCAGTAGCAATCAGCCCCAGCATTTT. Amino acid sequence: CASSPSGSSNQPQHF.

This clone has only a few counts. The chain combines TRBV3-1 (or the pseudogene TRBV3-2) with TRBJ1-5; 7 bases fit TRBD1. CDR1 is LGHDT and CDR2 is YNNKEL in the germline V gene (reference sequence). The CDR3 runs to 14 residues. The J segment lost 6 bases and the V segment lost 4 bases, leaving 6 bases of the junction unmatched. CDR3 nucleotides: TGTGCCAGCAGCCGAGAGGGGGCGAGTCAGCCCCAGCATTTT. Translating it yields CASSREGASQPQHF.

The chain is built from TRBV19 and TRBJ2-1; no firm D call. The CDR3 contains 13 residues. CDR1 LNHDA and CDR2 SQIVND come from the germline V gene (reference sequence). V lost 3 bases to trimming and J lost 3 bases, with 6 bases between them. As DNA, the CDR3 is TGTGCCAGTAGTATCCCGGGCTACAATGAGCAGTTCTTC. Its protein product is CASSIPGYNEQFF. Together with reference TRBV19 and TRBJ2-1, the CDR3 gives the full variable domain: DGGITQSPKYLFRKEGQNVTLSCEQNLNHDAMYWYRQDPGQGLRLIYYSQIVNDFQKGDIAEGYSVSREKKESFPLTVTSAQKNPTAFYLCASSIPGYNEQFFGPGTRLTVL.

This rearrangement joins TRBV9 to TRBJ1-4; maybe TRBD1 (5 bases). The ends were cut back, 4 bases at V and 2 bases at J, with 9 bases in the middle. The germline gives CDR1 SGDLS, CDR2 YYNGEE. The CDR3 spans 14 residues. CDR3 coding DNA: TGTGCCAGCAGCCCAGGGATCACTAATGAAAAACTGTTTTTT. This encodes CASSPGITNEKLFF.

The V gene is TRBV7-6, the J gene TRBJ2-5, with D perhaps TRBD2 (5 bases). The CDR3 runs to 14 residues. Trimming left V 4 bases short and J 6 bases short, with 15 bases between. Per germline, CDR1 SGHVS and CDR2 FNYEAQ. This CDR3 is CASSSGLIAQTQYF. The DNA for the CDR3 is TGTGCCAGCAGCTCCGGACTGATCGCACAGACCCAGTACTTC.

The V gene is TRBV28, the J gene TRBJ2-1; D is possibly TRBD2 (7 bases). Trimming took 5 bases from V and 7 from J, leaving 33 bases between them. Germline V gives CDR1 MDHEN, CDR2 SYDVKM. The CDR3 has 20 residues. CDR3 bases: TGTGCCAGCAGTCTCCACCAGACAGGACCTAGCGGATCCTCCCCAAATGAGCAGTTCTTC. This translates into CASSLHQTGPSGSSPNEQFF.

V usage is TRBV19 and J usage is TRBJ2-3, with 9 positions matching TRBD1. Germline V gene data show CDR1 as LNHDA and CDR2 as SQIVND (reference sequence). The CDR3 is made up of 16 amino acids. J was trimmed by 0 bases and V by 5 bases; bases with no gene match: 6. In nucleotides, the CDR3 is TGTGCCAGTAGTGGACAGGGGAGAGTGAGCACAGATACGCAGTATTTT. This sequence encodes CASSGQGRVSTDTQYF.

V gene TRBV5-6 combines with J gene TRBJ2-1; 13 bases line up with TRBD2. The CDR3 covers 13 residues. Germline CDR1 and CDR2: SGHDT and YYEEEE. V lost 3 bases and J lost 13; bases outside the gene matches: 4. CDR3 nucleotide sequence: TGTGCCAGCAGCTCCTGGACTAGCGGGAGTCAGTTCTTC. As protein: CASSSWTSGSQFF.

The chain carries TRBV28 and TRBJ2-5, with TRBD2 matching over 13 bases. Germline-derived CDR1 and CDR2 are MDHEN and SYDVKM. The length of the CDR3 is 15 residues. J lost 3 bases, V lost 6 bases, and 4 bases had no gene match. CDR3 coding DNA: TGTGCCAGCAGCAAAGGACTAGCGGGAGAAGAGACCCAGTACTTC. This encodes CASSKGLAGEETQYF. The full variable domain, rest sourced from reference TRBV28 and TRBJ2-5, is DVKVTQSSRYLVKRTGEKVFLECVQDMDHENMFWYRQDPGLGLRLIYFSYDVKMKEKGDIPEGYSVSREKKERFSLILESASTNQTSMYLCASSKGLAGEETQYFGPGTRLLVL.

The CDR3 spells CASSIVGGDGLAWSEQYF. The CDR3 DNA follows: TGTGCCAGTAGTATAGTAGGCGGGGACGGCCTAGCGTGGAGCGAGCAGTACTTC. The chain recombines TRBV19 with TRBJ2-7; D perhaps matches TRBD2 (6 bases). Trimming took off 1 base at V and 6 bases at J, with 25 bases between the two ends. The CDR3 covers 18 residues. CDR1 LNHDA and CDR2 SQIVND come from the germline V gene (reference sequence).

This clone was detected only once. This chain uses TRBV5-6 with TRBJ2-1; 10 nucleotides match TRBD2. V lost 3 bases and J lost 4; bases outside the gene matches: 1. The germline V gene has CDR1 SGHDT and CDR2 YYEEEE. This CDR3 has 14 amino acids. CDR3 sequence: CASSWTSGYNEQFF. The CDR3 DNA is TGTGCCAGCAGCTGGACTAGCGGATACAATGAGCAGTTCTTC.

The V call is TRBV5-8, the J call TRBJ2-2, with 9 bases aligning to TRBD1. The CDR3 runs 15 residues. From germline, CDR1 is SGHTS and CDR2 YDEGEE. Germline trimming cut 3 bases from V and 2 bases from J; bases unmatched to any gene: 2. CDR3 DNA: TGTGCCAGCAGCTCGGGACAGGGAAACACCGGGGAGCTGTTTTTT. Amino acid sequence: CASSSGQGNTGELFF.

The chain has TRBV14 and TRBJ1-1; no firm D call. Germline-derived CDR1 and CDR2 are SGHDN and FVKESK. The CDR3 length is 13 residues. Deletions cut 5 bases from V and 0 bases from J, with 7 bases between. DNA for the CDR3: TGTGCCAGCAGCTTTCAGATGAACACTGAAGCTTTCTTT. Protein product: CASSFQMNTEAFF.